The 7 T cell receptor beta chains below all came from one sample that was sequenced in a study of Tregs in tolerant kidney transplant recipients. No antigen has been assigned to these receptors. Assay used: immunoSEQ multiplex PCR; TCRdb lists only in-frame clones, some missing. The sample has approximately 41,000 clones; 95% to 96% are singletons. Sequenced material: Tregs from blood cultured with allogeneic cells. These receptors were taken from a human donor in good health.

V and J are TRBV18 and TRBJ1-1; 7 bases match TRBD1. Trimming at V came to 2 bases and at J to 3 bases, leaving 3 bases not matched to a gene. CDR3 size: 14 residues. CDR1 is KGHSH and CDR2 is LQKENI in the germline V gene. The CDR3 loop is CASSPEQGDTEAFF. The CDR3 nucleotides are TGTGCCAGCTCACCAGAGCAGGGGGACACTGAAGCTTTCTTT.

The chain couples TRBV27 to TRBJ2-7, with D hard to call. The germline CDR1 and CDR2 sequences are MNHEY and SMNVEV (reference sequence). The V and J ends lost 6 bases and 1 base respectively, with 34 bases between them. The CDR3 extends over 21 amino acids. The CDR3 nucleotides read TGTGCCAGCAGCTCGCGCGCGGCTAGATCAATTTCCTACCAACATTCCTACGAGCAGTACTTC. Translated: CASSSRAARSISYQHSYEQYF.

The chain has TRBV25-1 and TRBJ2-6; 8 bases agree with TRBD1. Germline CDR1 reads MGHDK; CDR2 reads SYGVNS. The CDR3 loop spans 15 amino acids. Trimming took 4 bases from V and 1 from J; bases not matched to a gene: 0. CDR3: CASSGTGSGANVLTF. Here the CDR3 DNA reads TGTGCCAGCAGTGGGACAGGGTCTGGGGCCAACGTCCTGACTTTC.

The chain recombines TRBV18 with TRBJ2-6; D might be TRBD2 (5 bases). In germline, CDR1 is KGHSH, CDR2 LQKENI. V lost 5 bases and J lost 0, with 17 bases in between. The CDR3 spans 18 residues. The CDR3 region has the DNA TGTGCCAGCTCATCCGAACCGGGGAAGAGCTCTGGGGCCAACGTCCTGACTTTC. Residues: CASSSEPGKSSGANVLTF.

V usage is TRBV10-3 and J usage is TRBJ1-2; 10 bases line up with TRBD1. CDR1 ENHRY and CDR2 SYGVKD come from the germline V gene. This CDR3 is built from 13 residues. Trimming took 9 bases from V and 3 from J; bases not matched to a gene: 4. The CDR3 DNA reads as TGTGCCATTCGACAGGGGGCCCACTATGGCTACACCTTC. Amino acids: CAIRQGAHYGYTF.

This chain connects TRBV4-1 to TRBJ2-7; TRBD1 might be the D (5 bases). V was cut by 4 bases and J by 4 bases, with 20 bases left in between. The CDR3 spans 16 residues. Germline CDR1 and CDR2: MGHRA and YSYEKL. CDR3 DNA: TGCGCCAGCAGCCCCTTGGGGCGGTCCTCTCTATACGAGCAGTACTTC. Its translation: CASSPLGRSSLYEQYF.

In DNA form, the CDR3 reads TGTGCCAGCAGCTTAGTTCTGTACAATGAAGCTTTCTTT. Translating gives CASSLVLYNEAFF. The genes are TRBV11-2 and TRBJ1-1, with D uncertain. The germline CDR1 and CDR2 sequences are SGHAT and FQNNGV. V shed 1 base and J shed 7 bases, with 10 bases lying between them. This CDR3 is 13 amino acids long. The whole variable domain, remainder taken from reference TRBV11-2 and TRBJ1-1, is EAGVAQSPRYKIIEKRQSVAFWCNPISGHATLYWYQQILGQGPKLLIQFQNNGVVDDSQLPKDRFSAERLKGVDSTLKIQPAKLEDSAVYLCASSLVLYNEAFFGQGTRLTVV.